A selection of T cell receptor beta chains follows, all from one sample in a study of early T cells in non-severe SARS-CoV-2 infection. TCRdb ran MiXCR on the 5' RACE reads and lists one entry per CDR3 protein. The sample shows tens of thousands of distinct CDR3 sequences, 15% to 19% of them seen only once. Input material: whole blood. These receptors all come from an adult who was a healthcare worker with PCR-confirmed SARS-CoV-2 infection or an uninfected control (not recorded which). CDR3s include the opening cysteine and the closing phenylalanine or tryptophan. The order of the fields is D gene, J gene, clone size, V gene, CDR3 DNA, CDR3 protein. A D gene is named only where the DNA matches it firmly. Rows may omit the clone size; those that give it use once, few, many or a size class.

d_gene: NA
j_gene: TRBJ1-1
abundance: many
v_gene: TRBV20-1
CDR3nt: TGCAGTGCTAGAGATCGAGAAGCTGAAGCTTTCTTT
CDR3aa: CSARDREAEAFF

d_gene: TRBD2
j_gene: TRBJ2-3
abundance: NA
v_gene: TRBV10-3
CDR3nt: TGTGCCATCAGTGGGCCTAGCGGGAGGGCCCCAGATACGCAGTATTTT
CDR3aa: CAISGPSGRAPDTQYF

d_gene: NA
j_gene: TRBJ2-2
abundance: NA
v_gene: TRBV7-2
CDR3nt: TGTGCCAGCAGCCTCTACTCCCGGGGAACCGGGGAGCTGTTTTTT
CDR3aa: CASSLYSRGTGELFF

d_gene: NA
j_gene: TRBJ2-1
abundance: few
v_gene: TRBV7-2
CDR3nt: TGTGCCAGCAGCCCTGGACTGATTTCCTACAATGAGCAGTTCTTC
CDR3aa: CASSPGLISYNEQFF

d_gene: NA
j_gene: TRBJ1-5
abundance: few
v_gene: TRBV20-1
CDR3nt: TGCAGTGCTAGATTCGTAGGGGTGGATCAGCCCCAGCATTTT
CDR3aa: CSARFVGVDQPQHF

d_gene: TRBD1
j_gene: TRBJ2-7
abundance: NA
v_gene: TRBV6-5
CDR3nt: TGTGCCAGCAGCCACGACAGGGCCAAGCAGTACTTC
CDR3aa: CASSHDRAKQYF

d_gene: TRBD1
j_gene: TRBJ2-3
abundance: NA
v_gene: TRBV29-1
CDR3nt: TGCAGCGTTACCGCACCAGGGGGCGGCACAGATACGCAGTATTTT
CDR3aa: CSVTAPGGGTDTQYF

d_gene: TRBD1
j_gene: TRBJ2-1
abundance: NA
v_gene: TRBV29-1
CDR3nt: TGCAGCGTTAGACAGGGCTCCTACAATGAGCAGTTCTTC
CDR3aa: CSVRQGSYNEQFF

d_gene: NA
j_gene: TRBJ1-1
abundance: NA
v_gene: TRBV6-5
CDR3nt: TGTGCCAGCAGCCGCACAATGACAAATACAGGGAACACTGAAGCTTTCTTT
CDR3aa: CASSRTMTNTGNTEAFF

d_gene: TRBD2
j_gene: TRBJ2-2
abundance: few
v_gene: TRBV7-7
CDR3nt: TGTGCTAGCAGCTTCCTTAGCGGGGCGAACACCGGGGAGCTGTTTTTT
CDR3aa: CASSFLSGANTGELFF

d_gene: NA
j_gene: TRBJ1-4
abundance: many
v_gene: TRBV12-3/TRBV12-4
CDR3nt: TGTGCCAGCAGGAGCGCAACTAATGAAAAACTGTTTTTT
CDR3aa: CASRSATNEKLFF

d_gene: NA
j_gene: TRBJ2-2
abundance: few
v_gene: TRBV10-2
CDR3nt: TGCGCCAGCAGTGCGGTGAACACCGGGGAGCTGTTTTTT
CDR3aa: CASSAVNTGELFF

d_gene: NA
j_gene: TRBJ1-1
abundance: NA
v_gene: TRBV28
CDR3nt: TGTGCCAGCAGACTCGCGTCCCAAAACACTGAAGCTTTCTTT
CDR3aa: CASRLASQNTEAFF

d_gene: NA
j_gene: TRBJ1-3
abundance: NA
v_gene: TRBV6-1
CDR3nt: TGTGCCAGCAGTGAGATCCGGGGGTCCGGAAACACCATATATTTT
CDR3aa: CASSEIRGSGNTIYF

d_gene: TRBD1
j_gene: TRBJ1-6
abundance: few
v_gene: TRBV27
CDR3nt: TGTGCCAGCAGTCTCGAAGACAGGGGGAATTCACCCCTCCACTTT
CDR3aa: CASSLEDRGNSPLHF

d_gene: NA
j_gene: TRBJ2-1
abundance: many
v_gene: TRBV29-1
CDR3nt: TGCAGCCTTCGACGGACCTACAATGAGCAGTTCTTC
CDR3aa: CSLRRTYNEQFF

d_gene: TRBD2
j_gene: TRBJ2-5
abundance: NA
v_gene: TRBV11-2
CDR3nt: TGTGCCAGCAGACTAGGGACTAGCGGGGGGGCCCGGGAGACCCAGTACTTC
CDR3aa: CASRLGTSGGARETQYF

d_gene: NA
j_gene: TRBJ2-1
abundance: few
v_gene: TRBV7-2
CDR3nt: TGTGCCAGCAGCTTAGCCAGGGGTAGCTACAATGAGCAGTTCTTC
CDR3aa: CASSLARGSYNEQFF

d_gene: NA
j_gene: TRBJ1-2
abundance: few
v_gene: TRBV6-5
CDR3nt: TGTGCCAGCACTTCACCCCAGGGATCCTATGGCTACACCTTC
CDR3aa: CASTSPQGSYGYTF

d_gene: NA
j_gene: TRBJ1-1
abundance: few
v_gene: TRBV6-1
CDR3nt: TGTGCCAGCAGTGAGTGGGTGGCGAACACTGAAGCTTTCTTT
CDR3aa: CASSEWVANTEAFF

d_gene: NA
j_gene: TRBJ1-6
abundance: few
v_gene: TRBV6-4
CDR3nt: TGTGCCAGCAGTGACTCGAGGGTGAGCTCCTATAATTCACCCCTCCACTTT
CDR3aa: CASSDSRVSSYNSPLHF

d_gene: NA
j_gene: TRBJ2-5
abundance: few
v_gene: TRBV4-3
CDR3nt: TGCGCCAGCAGCCAAGAAATATTATGGGAGACCCAGTACTTC
CDR3aa: CASSQEILWETQYF

d_gene: NA
j_gene: TRBJ2-1
abundance: NA
v_gene: TRBV12-3/TRBV12-4
CDR3nt: TGTGCCAGCAGTTTTGCGGCTGAGCAGTTCTTC
CDR3aa: CASSFAAEQFF

d_gene: NA
j_gene: TRBJ1-1
abundance: NA
v_gene: TRBV5-1
CDR3nt: TGCGCCAGCAGCCCTCCCGCAGGGTGGGACACTGAAGCTTTCTTT
CDR3aa: CASSPPAGWDTEAFF

d_gene: TRBD2
j_gene: TRBJ2-6
abundance: NA
v_gene: TRBV19
CDR3nt: TGTGCCAGTAGCTTTCTTAGCGGGGCGTCTGGGGCCAACGTCCTGACTTTC
CDR3aa: CASSFLSGASGANVLTF

d_gene: TRBD2
j_gene: TRBJ2-1
abundance: few
v_gene: TRBV7-2
CDR3nt: TGTGCCAGCAGCTTAGGGCTAGCGGGCCTGAATGAGCAGTTCTTC
CDR3aa: CASSLGLAGLNEQFF

d_gene: NA
j_gene: TRBJ1-1
abundance: NA
v_gene: TRBV29-1
CDR3nt: TGCAGCCTCGGGGGCACTGAAGCTTTCTTT
CDR3aa: CSLGGTEAFF

d_gene: NA
j_gene: TRBJ2-6
abundance: few
v_gene: TRBV11-3
CDR3nt: TGTGCCAGCAGCTTAACTGACAGGGAGGTTTCTGGGGCCAACGTCCTGACTTTC
CDR3aa: CASSLTDREVSGANVLTF

d_gene: NA
j_gene: TRBJ1-1
abundance: few
v_gene: TRBV5-1
CDR3nt: TGCGCCAGCAGCTTGGGGCCCCAAGGGGATTTGAACACTGAAGCTTTCTTT
CDR3aa: CASSLGPQGDLNTEAFF

d_gene: NA
j_gene: TRBJ2-5
abundance: NA
v_gene: TRBV29-1
CDR3nt: TGCAGCGTTGTGGGGGCCCAAGAGACCCAGTACTTC
CDR3aa: CSVVGAQETQYF

d_gene: TRBD1
j_gene: TRBJ2-2
abundance: few
v_gene: TRBV2
CDR3nt: TGTGCCAGCAGGCCCGGGACAGAAGGCACCGGGGAGCTGTTTTTT
CDR3aa: CASRPGTEGTGELFF

d_gene: TRBD1
j_gene: TRBJ2-7
abundance: NA
v_gene: TRBV11-2
CDR3nt: TGTGCCAGCAGCTACCGCGATGGACAGGGGGCCTACGAGCAGTACTTC
CDR3aa: CASSYRDGQGAYEQYF

d_gene: TRBD1
j_gene: TRBJ2-5
abundance: NA
v_gene: TRBV27
CDR3nt: TGTGCCAGCAGTTCCTTCGGGACAGGGGTAGAGACCCAGTACTTC
CDR3aa: CASSSFGTGVETQYF

d_gene: NA
j_gene: TRBJ2-1
abundance: few
v_gene: TRBV19
CDR3nt: TGTGCCAGTAGTATATCTCGGGGCGGTCAACGACTCCCCGAGCAGTTCTTC
CDR3aa: CASSISRGGQRLPEQFF

d_gene: TRBD1
j_gene: TRBJ2-6
abundance: NA
v_gene: TRBV6-2/TRBV6-3
CDR3nt: TGTGCCAGCAGTTCCCCCGGGACAGCATTCTCTGGGGCCAACGTCCTGACTTTC
CDR3aa: CASSSPGTAFSGANVLTF

d_gene: NA
j_gene: TRBJ2-7
abundance: NA
v_gene: TRBV7-2
CDR3nt: TGTGCCAGCAGCTTTGCGCGGCTAGGGAATTACGAGCAGTACTTC
CDR3aa: CASSFARLGNYEQYF

d_gene: NA
j_gene: TRBJ2-3
abundance: NA
v_gene: TRBV6-1
CDR3nt: TGTGCCAGCAGTTTTCGCCGCGGCGGGTCCACAGATACGCAGTATTTT
CDR3aa: CASSFRRGGSTDTQYF

d_gene: NA
j_gene: TRBJ1-3
abundance: few
v_gene: TRBV7-9
CDR3nt: TGTGCCAGCAGCTTAAACGTCGACAGCCCCTCTGGAAACACCATATATTTT
CDR3aa: CASSLNVDSPSGNTIYF

d_gene: TRBD1
j_gene: TRBJ2-3
abundance: NA
v_gene: TRBV18
CDR3nt: TGTGCCAGCTCAACGACAGGGGTTGCTATCGCTGATACGCAGTATTTT
CDR3aa: CASSTTGVAIADTQYF

d_gene: NA
j_gene: TRBJ1-5
abundance: many
v_gene: TRBV19
CDR3nt: TGTGCCAGTAGTCCCAGACGGGCTCAAATCGATCAGCCCCAGCATTTT
CDR3aa: CASSPRRAQIDQPQHF

d_gene: NA
j_gene: TRBJ2-5
abundance: NA
v_gene: TRBV29-1
CDR3nt: TGCAGCGTTGCTGTTCAGTCGGAGACCCAGTACTTC
CDR3aa: CSVAVQSETQYF

d_gene: NA
j_gene: TRBJ2-3
abundance: NA
v_gene: TRBV12-5
CDR3nt: TGTGCTAGTGGTTTGGGGACCACAGATACGCAGTATTTT
CDR3aa: CASGLGTTDTQYF

d_gene: TRBD2
j_gene: TRBJ2-3
abundance: NA
v_gene: TRBV6-5
CDR3nt: TGTGCCAGCAGGATATCTAGCGGGGGGCTTGATACGCAGTATTTT
CDR3aa: CASRISSGGLDTQYF

d_gene: NA
j_gene: TRBJ2-6
abundance: NA
v_gene: TRBV6-5
CDR3nt: TGTGCCAGCAGTACACAGGGCTCTGGGGCCAACGTCCTGACTTTC
CDR3aa: CASSTQGSGANVLTF

d_gene: TRBD1
j_gene: TRBJ2-1
abundance: NA
v_gene: TRBV7-8
CDR3nt: TGTGCCAGCAGCTCAGGACAGGGGGTAGAGCAGTTCTTC
CDR3aa: CASSSGQGVEQFF

d_gene: NA
j_gene: TRBJ1-1
abundance: few
v_gene: TRBV2
CDR3nt: TGTGCCAGCTGCGGGCGGGCTGAAGCTTTCTTT
CDR3aa: CASCGRAEAFF